This T cell receptor (beta chain) was retrieved from a study of cytomegalovirus exposure and HLA in healthy donors. Germline V lookup: CDR1 LNHDA, CDR2 SQIVND (reference sequence). The CDR3 is made up of 15 amino acids. Trimming removed 7 bases from V and 4 bases from J; junction bases left unmatched: 5. PCR used 60 Vbeta primers and 13 Jbeta primers. Measured with immunoSEQ multiplex PCR; TCRdb has only the in-frame clones, and not every one. The data hold approximately 170,000 clones, with about 65% observed a single time. Sequencing was done on a sample of PBMCs. V is TRBV19 and J is TRBJ2-1; 12 bases map to TRBD2. The clonotype was recovered from a woman aged 18 to 35 in good health and CMV-seropositive. The chain's CDR3 is CASTATSGSYNEQFF. In DNA form, the CDR3 reads TGTGCCAGTACCGCGACTAGCGGGAGTTACAATGAGCAGTTCTTC.